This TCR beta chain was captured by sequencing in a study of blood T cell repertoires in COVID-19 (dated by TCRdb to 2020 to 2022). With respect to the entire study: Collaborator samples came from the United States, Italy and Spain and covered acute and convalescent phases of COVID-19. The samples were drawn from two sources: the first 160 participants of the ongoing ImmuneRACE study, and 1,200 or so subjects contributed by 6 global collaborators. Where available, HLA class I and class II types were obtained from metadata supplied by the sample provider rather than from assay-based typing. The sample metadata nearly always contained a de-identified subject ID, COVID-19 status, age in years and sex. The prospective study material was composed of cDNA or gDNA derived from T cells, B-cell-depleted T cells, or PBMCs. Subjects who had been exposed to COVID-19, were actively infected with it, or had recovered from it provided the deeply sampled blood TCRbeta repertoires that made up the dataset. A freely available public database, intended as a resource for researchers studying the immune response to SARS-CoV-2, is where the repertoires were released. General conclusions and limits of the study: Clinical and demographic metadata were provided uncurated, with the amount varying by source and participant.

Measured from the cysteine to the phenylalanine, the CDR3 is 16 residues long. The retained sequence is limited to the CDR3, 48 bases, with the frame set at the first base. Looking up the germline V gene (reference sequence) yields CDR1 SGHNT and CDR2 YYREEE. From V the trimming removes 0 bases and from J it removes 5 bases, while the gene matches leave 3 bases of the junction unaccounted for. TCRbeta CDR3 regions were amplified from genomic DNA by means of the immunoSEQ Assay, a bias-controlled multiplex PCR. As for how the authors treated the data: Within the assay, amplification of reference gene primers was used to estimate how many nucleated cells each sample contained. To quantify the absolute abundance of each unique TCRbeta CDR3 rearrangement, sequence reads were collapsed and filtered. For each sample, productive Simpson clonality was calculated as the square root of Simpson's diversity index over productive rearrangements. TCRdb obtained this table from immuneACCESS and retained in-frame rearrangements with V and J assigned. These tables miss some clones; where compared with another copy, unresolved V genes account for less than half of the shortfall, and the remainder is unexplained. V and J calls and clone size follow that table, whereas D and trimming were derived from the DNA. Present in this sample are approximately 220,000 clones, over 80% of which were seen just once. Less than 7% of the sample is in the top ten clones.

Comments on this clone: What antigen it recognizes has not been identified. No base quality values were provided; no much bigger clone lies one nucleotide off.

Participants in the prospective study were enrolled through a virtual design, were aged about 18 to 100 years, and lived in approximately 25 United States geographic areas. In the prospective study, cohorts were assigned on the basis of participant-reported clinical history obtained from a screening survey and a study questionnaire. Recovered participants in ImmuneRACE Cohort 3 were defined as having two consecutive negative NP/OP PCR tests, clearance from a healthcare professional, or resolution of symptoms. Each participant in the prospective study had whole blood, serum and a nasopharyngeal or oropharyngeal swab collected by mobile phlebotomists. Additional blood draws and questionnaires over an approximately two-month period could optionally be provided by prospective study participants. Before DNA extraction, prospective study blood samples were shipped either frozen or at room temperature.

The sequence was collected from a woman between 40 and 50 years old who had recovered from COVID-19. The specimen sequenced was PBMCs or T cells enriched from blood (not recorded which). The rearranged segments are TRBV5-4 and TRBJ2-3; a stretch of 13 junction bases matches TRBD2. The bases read TGTGCCAGCAGCTTGGGCGGACTAGCGGGGGAAGATACGCAGTATTTT. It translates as CASSLGGLAGEDTQYF.